This record covers a single TCR beta chain. Its antigen remains unidentified. The germline CDR1 and CDR2 sequences are SGHAT and FQNNGV. Trimming cost V 6 bases and J 2 bases; bases outside gene matches: 2. This CDR3 spans 14 amino acids. This entry is derived from a study of glioma-infiltrating T cells. General study points: Gliomas, especially low-grade, showed above-expected tissue-blood divergence; non-neoplastic patients showed below.

The iRepertoire nested amplicon-rescue multiplex PCR amplified TCR alpha and beta CDR3s from RNA. TCRdb itself ran the multiplex PCR reads through MiXCR, one entry per CDR3 protein. The sample lists roughly 120,000 distinct CDR3 sequences; less than 30% were seen once. The gene calls are TRBV11-2 and TRBJ1-5; 9 positions agree with TRBD1. Sequences were obtained from glioma tissue, nonneoplastic brain tissue, or PBMCs (not recorded which). This receptor was taken from a human donor with low-grade glioma or glioblastoma, undergoing nonglioma brain surgery, or in good health (not recorded which). The CDR3 nucleotides read TGTGCCAGCAGGGGACAGGGATGCAATCAGCCCCAGCATTTT. The encoded protein is CASRGQGCNQPQHF. Together with reference TRBV11-2 and TRBJ1-5, the CDR3 gives the full variable domain: EAGVAQSPRYKIIEKRQSVAFWCNPISGHATLYWYQQILGQGPKLLIQFQNNGVVDDSQLPKDRFSAERLKGVDSTLKIQPAKLEDSAVYLCASRGQGCNQPQHFGDGTRLSIL.